The 28 T cell receptor beta chains in this list originate from one sample, sequenced in a study of neoadjuvant nivolumab and ipilimumab in lung cancer. TCRdb keeps only in-frame clones here, not all; method: immunoSEQ multiplex PCR. Of approximately 17,000 clones in the sample, around 80% were seen once. The material sequenced was tumor tissue, taken after neoadjuvant nivolumab, alone or with ipilimumab, at or shortly before surgery. Receptors originate from an adult with non-small cell lung cancer.

As regards this clone: This CDR3 is also generated by other DNA sequences in the sample. The rearrangement links TRBV5-1 to TRBJ2-6; D not certain. Germline V lookup: CDR1 SGHRS, CDR2 YFSETQ. This CDR3 is built from 15 residues. V gave up 4 bases and J gave up 0 bases, with 8 bases separating them. In DNA, the CDR3 is TGCGCCAGCAGCCCGAAGTTCTCTGGGGCCAACGTCCTGACTTTC. Amino acids: CASSPKFSGANVLTF. The entire variable domain, with the rest obtained from reference TRBV5-1 and TRBJ2-6, is as follows: KAGVTQTPRYLIKTRGQQVTLSCSPISGHRSVSWYQQTPGQGLQFLFEYFSETQRNKGNFPGRFSGRQFSNSRSEMNVSTLELGDSALYLCASSPKFSGANVLTFGAGSRLTVL.

The CDR3 sequence is CASSRQPQHF. CDR3 DNA: TGTGCCAGCTCAAGACAGCCCCAGCATTTT. This rearrangement joins TRBV6-1 to TRBJ1-5; D ambiguous. Per the germline V gene, CDR1 is MNHNS and CDR2 is SASEGT. This CDR3 is 10 amino acids long. The V gene lost 8 bases and the J gene lost 7 bases, with 6 bases spanning the gap.

Concerning this clone itself: The junction departs from germline at one end; a sequencing error may be responsible. The rearrangement links TRBV6-5 to TRBJ1-3, with D possibly being TRBD1 (5 bases). CDR1 is MNHEY, CDR2 SVGAGI, per germline. CDR3 size: 16 residues. CDR3 nucleotide sequence: TGTGCCAGCAGTTACTTAGACAGCCGGGCTGGGAACACCATATATTTT. Its protein is CASSYLDSRAGNTIYF.

The chain employs TRBV11-2 and TRBJ2-7, with TRBD2 identical over 7 bases. V lost 5 bases, J lost 4 bases, and 5 bases stayed unmatched. The CDR3 covers 13 residues. CDR1 and CDR2 from the germline V gene are SGHAT and FQNNGV. CDR3 bases: TGTGCCAGCAGCGGGGGGAGGGGATACGAGCAGTACTTC. This encodes CASSGGRGYEQYF.

This clone occurred a few times. J is TRBJ2-1 and V is TRBV5-4, with 7 bases lining up with TRBD1. The CDR3 loop spans 14 amino acids. Trimming removed 2 bases from V and 3 bases from J; junction bases left unmatched: 2. The germline V gene encodes CDR1 SGHNT and CDR2 YYREEE (reference sequence). The CDR3 DNA reads TGTGCCAGCAGCTTCGGACAGGTCTACAATGAGCAGTTCTTC. This encodes CASSFGQVYNEQFF.

As concerns this clone: At one boundary the junction diverges from the germline segment, which might be a read error. This chain links TRBV7-8 with TRBJ2-7; D may be TRBD2 (6 bases). Germline assignment: CDR1 SGHVS and CDR2 FQNEAQ. The CDR3 is made up of 15 amino acids. In nucleotides, the CDR3 is TGTGCAAGCAGCTTCGGCGGAGCGGGCATCTACGAGCAGTACTTC. It is translated as CASSFGGAGIYEQYF.

The V gene is TRBV6-5, the J gene TRBJ2-7; no firm D call. The CDR3 runs 11 residues. Germline values: CDR1 MNHEY, CDR2 SVGAGI. Deletions cut 6 bases from V and 7 bases from J, with 10 bases between. The CDR3 spells CASSSSWEQYF. The CDR3 DNA reads as TGTGCCAGCAGCTCCTCCTGGGAGCAGTACTTC.

This clone came up a few times. The chain recombines TRBV5-1 with TRBJ2-3; 7 bases align to TRBD2. This CDR3 is 14 amino acids long. Trimming cost V 6 bases and J 4 bases; bases outside gene matches: 8. CDR1 is SGHRS and CDR2 is YFSETQ in the germline V gene. CDR3 sequence (DNA): TGCGCCAGCAAAACGGCGGGAGTAGCAGATACGCAGTATTTT. Translated, it gives CASKTAGVADTQYF.

The chain recombines TRBV5-1 with TRBJ2-1; D possibly corresponds to TRBD2 (6 bases). With 4 bases removed from V and 8 bases from J, the gap between germline ends came to 16 bases. Germline V gene lookup returns CDR1 SGHRS and CDR2 YFSETQ. The CDR3 runs 14 residues. The CDR3, as DNA: TGCGCCAGCAGCGTGGAGGGGTTGGGAGATGAGCAGTTCTTC. It codes for CASSVEGLGDEQFF.

The chain recombines TRBV4-1 with TRBJ1-1; D is possibly TRBD1 (5 bases). Between the trimmed V and J ends, which lost 1 base and 11 bases, there was a span of 14 bases. Germline V gene data show CDR1 as MGHRA and CDR2 as YSYEKL. The length of the CDR3 is 13 residues. CDR3 sequence (DNA): TGCGCCAGCAGCCAAGTGGGACCAGGCGTGGCTTTCTTT. This gives the protein CASSQVGPGVAFF.

The chain employs TRBV15 and TRBJ2-6; no reliable D call. Germline V gene lookup returns CDR1 LNHNV and CDR2 YYDKDF (reference sequence). The V and J ends lost 1 base and 3 bases respectively, with 7 bases between them. The CDR3 is 15 residues long. The DNA for the CDR3 is TGTGCCACCAGCAGAGGGTACGTTGGGGCCAACGTCCTGACTTTC. Protein product: CATSRGYVGANVLTF.

J is TRBJ2-3 and V is TRBV4-2; the D is unclear. The CDR3 length is 17 residues. V was trimmed by 0 bases and J by 1 base, leaving 14 bases between them. The germline CDR1 and CDR2 sequences are LGHNA and YNFKEQ. This CDR3 is CASSQDRQRGRTDTQYF. CDR3 nucleotide sequence: TGTGCCAGCAGCCAAGATAGGCAGCGCGGTCGCACAGATACGCAGTATTTT.

The V and J genes are TRBV6-5 and TRBJ2-1; 14 bases agree with TRBD2. J was trimmed by 7 bases and V by 6 bases; bases with no gene match: 5. The CDR3 is 15 amino acids. Germline CDR1 and CDR2: MNHEY and SVGAGI. The DNA of the CDR3 is TGTGCCAGCAGACCAGGGACTAGCGGGAGTAATGAGCAGTTCTTC. Amino acid sequence: CASRPGTSGSNEQFF.

This chain connects TRBV19 to TRBJ2-5; TRBD2 might be the D (6 bases). V was cut by 5 bases and J by 4 bases, with 14 bases left in between. This CDR3 region has 14 residues. Per the germline V gene, CDR1 is LNHDA and CDR2 is SQIVND (reference sequence). CDR3 amino acids: CASSARGRVETQYF. The CDR3 region has the DNA TGTGCCAGTAGTGCGCGGGGTCGGGTAGAGACCCAGTACTTC. The whole variable domain, remainder taken from reference TRBV19 and TRBJ2-5, is DGGITQSPKYLFRKEGQNVTLSCEQNLNHDAMYWYRQDPGQGLRLIYYSQIVNDFQKGDIAEGYSVSREKKESFPLTVTSAQKNPTAFYLCASSARGRVETQYFGPGTRLLVL.

The rearrangement links TRBV2 to TRBJ2-3; 11 nucleotides line up with TRBD2. This CDR3 is 16 amino acids long. With 2 bases clipped from V and 5 bases from J, the junction kept 6 bases outside the gene matches. The germline V gene encodes CDR1 SNHLY and CDR2 FYNNEI. The chain's CDR3 is CASSELAGGRRDTQYF. The CDR3 DNA reads TGTGCCAGCAGTGAACTAGCGGGAGGCCGGAGAGATACGCAGTATTTT. Full variable domain (rest looked up from reference TRBV2 and TRBJ2-3): EPEVTQTPSHQVTQMGQEVILRCVPISNHLYFYWYRQILGQKVEFLVSFYNNEISEKSEIFDDQFSVERPDGSNFTLKIRSTKLEDSAMYFCASSELAGGRRDTQYFGPGTRLTVL.

V is TRBV5-1 and J is TRBJ2-7; D is unresolved. The V end lost 2 bases, the J end lost 2 bases, and 11 bases lay between the germline ends. Germline V gives CDR1 SGHRS, CDR2 YFSETQ. The CDR3 extends over 14 amino acids. The CDR3, as DNA: TGCGCCAGCAGCTTTGTCCCTGCCGCCTACGAGCAGTACTTC. Protein: CASSFVPAAYEQYF.

Turning to this clone: The sample holds other DNA sequences that translate to the same CDR3. The chain carries TRBV6-5 and TRBJ2-2, with D unresolved. Trimming shortened V by 5 bases and J by 4 bases, and 5 bases separated the two germline ends. The V gene's germline CDR1 is MNHEY and CDR2 SVGAGI. The CDR3 is made up of 12 amino acids. The CDR3 loop is CASSTLTGELFF. The CDR3 coding sequence is TGTGCCAGCAGTACCCTCACCGGGGAGCTGTTTTTT.

This clone was counted between two and nine times. This chain links TRBV2 with TRBJ2-1, with D perhaps matching TRBD2 (5 bases). The germline gives CDR1 SNHLY, CDR2 FYNNEI. V was shortened by 7 bases and J by 12 bases, with 13 bases between the two germline ends. The CDR3 is 11 residues long. Written as DNA, the CDR3 is TGTGCCAGCAATGTTATTGCGGGGCAGTTCTTC. Amino acids: CASNVIAGQFF.

This sequence joins TRBV5-1 and TRBJ2-5; D remains unclear. The CDR3 covers 14 residues. V shed 0 bases and J shed 0 bases, with 6 bases lying between them. CDR1 is SGHRS and CDR2 is YFSETQ in the germline V gene. The CDR3 loop is CASSLVAYQETQYF. The CDR3 coding sequence is TGCGCCAGCAGCTTGGTTGCGTACCAAGAGACCCAGTACTTC.

The V call is TRBV19, the J call TRBJ2-7, with D hard to call. Germline-derived CDR1 and CDR2 are LNHDA and SQIVND (reference sequence). The CDR3 totals 15 residues. Deletions cut 5 bases from V and 0 bases from J, with 14 bases between. CDR3 loop: CASSPDGRGSYEQYF. The CDR3 bases are TGTGCCAGTAGTCCCGATGGAAGAGGCTCCTACGAGCAGTACTTC.

This clone was counted a single time. V is TRBV9 and J is TRBJ1-1, with 11 bases lining up with TRBD1. CDR3 length equals 14 residues. J lost 8 bases, V lost 4 bases, and 7 bases had no gene match. Germline V gene sequence: CDR1 SGDLS, CDR2 YYNGEE. DNA of the CDR3: TGTGCCAGCAGCCGTGGACAGGGGGCCAAGGAAGCTTTCTTT. Residues: CASSRGQGAKEAFF.

The J gene is TRBJ1-1, the V gene TRBV5-1; no firm D call. V was trimmed by 4 bases and J by 2 bases, leaving 15 bases between them. Germline CDR1 and CDR2: SGHRS and YFSETQ. The CDR3 sequence is 15 residues long. CDR3 DNA sequence: TGCGCCAGCAGCCCCGTAGGATTTGGAAACACTGAAGCTTTCTTT. Translation gives CASSPVGFGNTEAFF. The full variable domain, in which reference TRBV5-1 and TRBJ1-1 provide the parts outside the CDR3, is KAGVTQTPRYLIKTRGQQVTLSCSPISGHRSVSWYQQTPGQGLQFLFEYFSETQRNKGNFPGRFSGRQFSNSRSEMNVSTLELGDSALYLCASSPVGFGNTEAFFGQGTRLTVV.

CDR3 bases: TGCGCCAGCAGCTCCGGGGGGGGTTCATACTACGAGCAGTACTTC. This sequence encodes CASSSGGGSYYEQYF. The V and J genes are TRBV5-1 and TRBJ2-7; 8 nucleotides align to TRBD2. Germline-derived CDR1 and CDR2 are SGHRS and YFSETQ. The J segment lost 3 bases and the V segment lost 3 bases, leaving 8 bases of the junction unmatched. The CDR3 contains 15 residues.

This clone was counted only a few times. The chain has TRBV6-4 and TRBJ2-1, with 11 bases aligning to TRBD2. J gave up 3 bases and V 3 bases, and 1 base lay outside the gene matches. CDR1 and CDR2 from the germline V gene are MRHNA and SNTAGT. CDR3 length: 15 residues. The CDR3 sequence: CASSELAGGYNEQFF. The CDR3 DNA follows: TGTGCCAGCAGTGAGCTAGCGGGAGGCTACAATGAGCAGTTCTTC.

V and J are TRBV7-8 and TRBJ2-7; 9 bases line up with TRBD1. Germline trimming cut 5 bases from V and 4 bases from J; bases unmatched to any gene: 6. The germline V gene encodes CDR1 SGHVS and CDR2 FQNEAQ. The CDR3 runs to 14 residues. The CDR3 region is CASSQRDRVYEQYF. The CDR3 DNA sequence: TGTGCCAGCAGCCAACGGGACAGGGTATACGAGCAGTACTTC. Full variable domain (remainder filled in from reference TRBV7-8 and TRBJ2-7): GAGVSQSPRYKVAKRGQDVALRCDPISGHVSLFWYQQALGQGPEFLTYFQNEAQLDKSGLPSDRFFAERPEGSVSTLKIQRTQQEDSAVYLCASSQRDRVYEQYFGPGTRLTVT.

V usage is TRBV11-3 and J usage is TRBJ2-1; possible D gene TRBD2, 5 bases. CDR1 is SGHNT and CDR2 is YENEEA in the germline V gene. V lost 5 bases to trimming and J lost 9 bases, with 14 bases between them. CDR3 length: 13 residues. DNA for the CDR3: TGTGCCAGCAGCCCCCCCCTAGCAAGTGAGCAGTTCTTC. This encodes CASSPPLASEQFF.

This clone occurred once. The chain combines TRBV18 with TRBJ2-1, with a possible D match to TRBD2 (6 bases). The CDR3 has 15 residues. V was pared by 3 bases and J by 8 bases, with 17 bases between. The V gene's germline CDR1 is KGHSH and CDR2 LQKENI. CDR3 protein: CASSPQAQWGDEQFF. The CDR3 DNA reads TGTGCCAGCTCACCGCAGGCCCAGTGGGGGGATGAGCAGTTCTTC.

The chain has TRBV29-1 and TRBJ1-2, with 10 positions matching TRBD1. Unmatched junction bases numbered 2, after V lost 7 bases and J lost 6 bases. The CDR3 has 11 residues. Germline V CDR1 and CDR2: SQVTM, ANQGSEA. This chain's CDR3 is CSAGTGDGYTF. The CDR3 DNA reads TGCAGCGCTGGGACAGGGGATGGCTACACCTTC.